Presented here are 21 T cell receptor beta chains from one specimen sequenced in a study of T cells in Graves' hyperthyroidism and ophthalmopathy. Researchers took RNA transcripts and amplified the TCR beta CDR3 regions from them. First-round RT-PCR targeting the TCR CDR3 was performed with the HTBI primer set. TCRdb re-called the multiplex PCR reads with MiXCR, one entry per CDR3 protein. The data show 750,000 to 900,000 distinct CDR3 sequences, approximately 40% seen once. The source material was blood. The receptors here all came from a man younger than 35 with Graves' hyperthyroidism.

This clonotype was recorded many times. The rearrangement links TRBV7-9 to TRBJ1-1; 8 bases match TRBD1. Looked up from germline, CDR1 is SEHNR and CDR2 is FQNEAQ (reference sequence). The V gene end was trimmed by 5 bases and the J gene end by 6 bases; junction bases not matched to a gene: 11. This CDR3 spans 15 amino acids. CDR3 sequence: CASSVPGTGSSEAFF. DNA of the CDR3: TGTGCCAGCAGCGTCCCCGGGACAGGCAGTTCTGAAGCTTTCTTT.

CDR3 sequence reads: CASSIGRKQETQYF. DNA for the CDR3: TGTGCCAGCAGCATCGGACGGAAACAAGAGACCCAGTACTTC. V usage is TRBV5-4 and J usage is TRBJ2-5; D uncertain. The germline CDR1 and CDR2 sequences are SGHNT and YYREEE (reference sequence). V gave up 4 bases and J gave up 2 bases, with 12 bases separating them. The CDR3 loop spans 14 amino acids. Full variable domain (remainder filled in from reference TRBV5-4 and TRBJ2-5): ETGVTQSPTHLIKTRGQQVTLRCSSQSGHNTVSWYQQALGQGPQFIFQYYREEENGRGNFPPRFSGLQFPNYSSELNVNALELDDSALYLCASSIGRKQETQYFGPGTRLLVL.

The chain is built from TRBV15 and TRBJ2-3; no reliable D call. Trimming cost V 6 bases and J 2 bases, with 9 bases left between them. Germline lookup yields CDR1 LNHNV and CDR2 YYDKDF (reference sequence). This CDR3 is 13 amino acids long. CDR3 coding DNA: TGTGCCACCAGGCGAGGTTCCACAGATACGCAGTATTTT. Translation gives CATRRGSTDTQYF.

The table lists this clonotype with many counts. This chain joins TRBV24-1 and TRBJ1-5; no firm D call. CDR1 is KGHDR and CDR2 is SFDVKD in the germline V gene. The length of the CDR3 is 11 residues. With 10 bases removed from V and 1 base from J, the gap between germline ends came to 4 bases. The CDR3 DNA is TGTGCCACGGGCAGCAATCAGCCCCAGCATTTT. This sequence encodes CATGSNQPQHF.

This clonotype has a handful of counts. This chain links TRBV7-8 with TRBJ2-7; TRBD1 matches at 8 bases. Germline CDR1 reads SGHVS; CDR2 reads FQNEAQ. Trimming took 5 bases from V and 6 from J; bases not matched to a gene: 9. The CDR3 consists of 14 residues. Written as DNA, the CDR3 is TGTGCCAGCAGCCAAGGACAGGGCAAATCCGAGCAGTACTTC. Amino acids: CASSQGQGKSEQYF. The entire variable domain, with the rest obtained from reference TRBV7-8 and TRBJ2-7, is as follows: GAGVSQSPRYKVAKRGQDVALRCDPISGHVSLFWYQQALGQGPEFLTYFQNEAQLDKSGLPSDRFFAERPEGSVSTLKIQRTQQEDSAVYLCASSQGQGKSEQYFGPGTRLTVT.

This clonotype was counted at least ten times. The chain recombines TRBV7-6 with TRBJ1-2, with D possibly matching TRBD1 (5 bases). Germline V gives CDR1 SGHVS, CDR2 FNYEAQ. The CDR3 consists of 14 residues. The V and J ends lost 4 bases and 8 bases respectively, with 17 bases between them. CDR3 sequence: CASSSGTPGRGYTF. Written as DNA, the CDR3 is TGTGCCAGCAGCTCCGGGACGCCCGGACGAGGCTACACCTTC.

This clonotype turned up a few times. This rearrangement joins TRBV7-9 to TRBJ2-3; D remains ambiguous. CDR3 size: 15 residues. The V end lost 5 bases, the J end lost 4 bases, and 16 bases lay between the germline ends. The germline CDR1 and CDR2 sequences are SEHNR and FQNEAQ (reference sequence). The CDR3 spells CASSVYRVEADTQYF. The CDR3 DNA follows: TGTGCCAGCAGCGTGTACCGGGTGGAAGCAGATACGCAGTATTTT.

In this sample, this clonotype turned up many times. As the CDR3 is not closed by the conserved phenylalanine or tryptophan, this likely results from a read error. The limits of the CDR3 on the DNA are not certain, so only TCRdb's listed CDR3 is given. J is TRBJ2-7 and V is TRBV7-2; TRBD1 is the table's D call and was not checked against the DNA. The CDR3 region is 11 residues in length, termini included. Germline CDR1 SGHTA, CDR2 FQGNSA. CDR3: CASSFGGGWTL.

The chain employs TRBV5-4 and TRBJ1-2, with 8 bases matching TRBD1. Trimming cost V 5 bases and J 1 base; bases outside gene matches: 19. The CDR3 extends over 19 amino acids. Germline V gene sequence: CDR1 SGHNT, CDR2 YYREEE (reference sequence). The DNA of the CDR3 is TGTGCCAGCAGTCCCCGGGACAGGCAGAACACCGGGAGTAACTATGGCTACACCTTC. It is translated as CASSPRDRQNTGSNYGYTF.

This clonotype was found many times. This chain connects TRBV2 to TRBJ2-2; D is unclear. CDR1 is SNHLY and CDR2 is FYNNEI in the germline V gene. This CDR3 contains 13 residues. V lost 5 bases, J lost 6 bases, and 10 bases lay in between. Here the CDR3 reads CASSSVAAGELFF. DNA of the CDR3: TGTGCCAGCAGTTCCGTCGCAGCCGGGGAGCTGTTTTTT.

The chain combines TRBV11-2 with TRBJ2-5; D may be TRBD2 (5 bases). Germline CDR1 is SGHAT and CDR2 is FQNNGV. CDR3 length equals 14 residues. The V end lost 4 bases, the J end lost 4 bases, and 13 bases lay between the germline ends. CDR3 nucleotide sequence: TGTGCCAGCAGCTCGGACCCAGAGGGAGAGACCCAGTACTTC. Translating it yields CASSSDPEGETQYF.

The chain couples TRBV20-1 to TRBJ2-3; D uncertain. The germline gives CDR1 DFQATT, CDR2 SNEGSKA (reference sequence). The CDR3 extends over 13 amino acids. V dropped 1 base and J dropped 4 bases, with 9 bases sitting between them. The CDR3 loop reads CSARGREADTQYF. The CDR3 region has the DNA TGCAGTGCTAGAGGGCGAGAGGCAGATACGCAGTATTTT.

This chain joins TRBV7-9 and TRBJ2-7; perhaps TRBD1 as D (6 bases). Germline V CDR1 and CDR2: SEHNR, FQNEAQ (reference sequence). The CDR3 runs 15 residues. V was pared by 1 base and J by 1 base, with 11 bases between. CDR3 protein: CASSLVATGSYEQYF. The CDR3 DNA follows: TGTGCCAGCAGCTTAGTAGCCACAGGGTCCTACGAGCAGTACTTC.

At least ten counts were recorded for this clonotype. The chain is built from TRBV12-3 or TRBV12-4 and TRBJ1-1; D ambiguous. The CDR3 length is 12 residues. Trimming stripped 7 bases from V and 3 bases from J, with 9 bases between. CDR3 loop: CASTLPYTEAFF. In nucleotides, the CDR3 is TGTGCCAGCACTCTCCCGTACACTGAAGCTTTCTTT.

The sample holds many counts of this clonotype. V usage is TRBV10-3 and J usage is TRBJ1-5; 7 nucleotides align to TRBD1. The V segment lost 8 bases and the J segment 7 bases; nucleotides outside the gene matches: 8. In germline, CDR1 is ENHRY, CDR2 SYGVKD. This CDR3 spans 13 amino acids. The CDR3: CAIGLDREQPQHF. CDR3 DNA sequence: TGTGCCATCGGTTTAGACAGGGAACAGCCCCAGCATTTT.

This clonotype was recorded at least ten times. The chain links TRBV20-1 to TRBJ1-4; the match to TRBD1 covers 8 bases. Germline V gene sequence: CDR1 DFQATT, CDR2 SNEGSKA (reference sequence). This CDR3 comprises 13 residues. V gave up 6 bases and J gave up 7 bases; unmatched junction bases: 7. CDR3 DNA: TGCAGTGCAGCAAGGACAGGGAGTGAAAAACTGTTTTTT. As protein: CSAARTGSEKLFF.

This clonotype has at least ten counts. The chain uses TRBV7-9 and TRBJ1-1; unclear D gene. Trimming shortened V by 4 bases and J by 10 bases, and 16 bases separated the two germline ends. The CDR3 extends over 13 amino acids. Germline CDR1 reads SEHNR; CDR2 reads FQNEAQ (reference sequence). CDR3 loop: CASSSQPDLSAFF. As DNA, the CDR3 is TGTGCCAGCAGCTCACAACCAGACTTATCAGCTTTCTTT.

This clonotype was counted only a few times. This chain connects TRBV4-1 to TRBJ2-5; TRBD2 aligns across 8 bases. CDR1 is MGHRA, CDR2 YSYEKL, per germline. The length of the CDR3 is 15 residues. The V gene end was trimmed by 1 base and the J gene end by 5 bases; junction bases not matched to a gene: 6. The CDR3 DNA follows: TGCGCCAGCAGCCAAGTAAGCGGGGGAATCGAGACCCAGTACTTC. Encoded protein: CASSQVSGGIETQYF.

This rearrangement joins TRBV10-2 to TRBJ2-7; a possible D gene is TRBD2 (7 bases). The CDR3 consists of 14 residues. Germline CDR1 WSHSY, CDR2 SAAADI. V shed 8 bases and J shed 3 bases, with 17 bases lying between them. The CDR3 DNA sequence: TGCGCCAGCTACAGGGCGGGACTATTCTACGAGCAGTACTTC. Its protein is CASYRAGLFYEQYF.

This clonotype was detected only once. The gene calls are TRBV7-6 and TRBJ2-7; 7 bases line up with TRBD2. The CDR3 totals 13 residues. Trimming at V came to 4 bases and at J to 6 bases, leaving 6 bases not matched to a gene. Per germline, CDR1 SGHVS and CDR2 FNYEAQ. CDR3 bases: TGTGCCAGCAGCTCGGGCGGGAGAAGCGAGCAGTACTTC. It is translated as CASSSGGRSEQYF.

In this sample, this clonotype turned up many times. This chain joins TRBV20-1 and TRBJ2-7; D perhaps matches TRBD1 (6 bases). The V end lost 5 bases, the J end lost 2 bases, and 13 bases lay between the germline ends. CDR1 is DFQATT and CDR2 is SNEGSKA in the germline V gene (reference sequence). The CDR3 is 13 amino acids. The CDR3 here is CSARTAFTYEQYF. In DNA, the CDR3 is TGCAGTGCTCGGACAGCCTTTACCTACGAGCAGTACTTC.